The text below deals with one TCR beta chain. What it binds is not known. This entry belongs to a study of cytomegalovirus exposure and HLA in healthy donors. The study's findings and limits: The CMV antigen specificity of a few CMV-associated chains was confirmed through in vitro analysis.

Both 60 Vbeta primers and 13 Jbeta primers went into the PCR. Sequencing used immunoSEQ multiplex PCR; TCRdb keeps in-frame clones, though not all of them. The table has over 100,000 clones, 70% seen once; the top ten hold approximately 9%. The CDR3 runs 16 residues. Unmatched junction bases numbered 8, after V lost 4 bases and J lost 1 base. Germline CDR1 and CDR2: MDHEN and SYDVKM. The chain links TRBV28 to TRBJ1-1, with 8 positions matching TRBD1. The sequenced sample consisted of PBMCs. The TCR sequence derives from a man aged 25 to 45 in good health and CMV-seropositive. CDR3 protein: CASSSLIQGENTEAFF. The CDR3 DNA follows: TGTGCCAGCAGTTCTCTCATACAGGGGGAGAACACTGAAGCTTTCTTT.